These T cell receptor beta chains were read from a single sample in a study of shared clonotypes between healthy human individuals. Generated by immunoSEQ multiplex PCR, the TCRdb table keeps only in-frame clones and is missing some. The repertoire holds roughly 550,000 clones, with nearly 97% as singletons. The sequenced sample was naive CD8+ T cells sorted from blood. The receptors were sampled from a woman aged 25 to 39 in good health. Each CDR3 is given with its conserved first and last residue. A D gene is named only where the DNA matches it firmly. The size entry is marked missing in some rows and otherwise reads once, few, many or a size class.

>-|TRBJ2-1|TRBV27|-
TGTGCCAGCGGGTCCGGGACTTCCTCCTACAATGAGCAGTTCTTC
CASGSGTSSYNEQFF
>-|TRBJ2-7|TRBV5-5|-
TGTGCCAGCAGCTTGGACGGGAGTGTATACGAGCAGTACTTC
CASSLDGSVYEQYF
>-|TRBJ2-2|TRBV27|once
TGTGCCAGCAGTTTCCGGGACGTTAGAACCGGGGAGCTGTTTTTT
CASSFRDVRTGELFF
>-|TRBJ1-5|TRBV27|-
TGTGCCAGCAGTTCAGGGGTGGACGGTCAGCCCCAGCATTTT
CASSSGVDGQPQHF
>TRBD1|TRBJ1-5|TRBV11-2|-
TGTGCCAGCAGCTCCGAGGGGACAGGGGTTAATTCGAAAGGGCCCCAGCATTTT
CASSSEGTGVNSKGPQHF
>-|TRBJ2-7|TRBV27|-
TGTGCCAGCAGTTCCGGGCTAACCTACGAGCAGTACTTC
CASSSGLTYEQYF
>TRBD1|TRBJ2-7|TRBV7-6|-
TGTGCCAGCAGCCTACAGGACAGGGGGCGTCTCTACGAGCAGTACTTC
CASSLQDRGRLYEQYF
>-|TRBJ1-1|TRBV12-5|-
TGTGCTAGTGGTTTGAAACCGGGACTGAACACTGAAGCTTTCTTT
CASGLKPGLNTEAFF
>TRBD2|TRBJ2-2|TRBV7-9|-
TGTGCCAGCAAGACTAGCGGGCGCACCGGGGAGCTGTTTTTT
CASKTSGRTGELFF
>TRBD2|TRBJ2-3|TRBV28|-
TGTGCCAGCAGTTCGGGACTAGCGGGAATCATGGATACGCAGTATTTT
CASSSGLAGIMDTQYF
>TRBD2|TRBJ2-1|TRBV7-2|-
TGTGCCAGCAGCTTCGGGACTAGCGGTTTCAATGAGCAGTTCTTC
CASSFGTSGFNEQFF
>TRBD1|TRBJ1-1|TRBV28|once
TGTGCCAGTTTGACAGGGGGCACTGAAGCTTTCTTT
CASLTGGTEAFF
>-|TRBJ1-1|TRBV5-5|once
TGTGCCAGCAGTAGTTGGGTTCAGGGAGGACCTGAAGCTTTCTTT
CASSSWVQGGPEAFF
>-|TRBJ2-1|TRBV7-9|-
TGTGCCAGCAGCCACAGGGAGGATTCCTACAATGAGCAGTTCTTC
CASSHREDSYNEQFF
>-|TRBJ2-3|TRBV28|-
TGTGCCAGCAGTTTATCGGTGGATACGCAGTATTTT
CASSLSVDTQYF
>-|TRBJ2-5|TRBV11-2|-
TGTGCCAGCAGTATAGATACGACAGAAGAGGGTCCAGAGACCCAGTACTTC
CASSIDTTEEGPETQYF
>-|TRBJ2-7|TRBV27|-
TGTGCCAGCGGGATCAGGGGAACGGGTGAGCAGTACTTC
CASGIRGTGEQYF
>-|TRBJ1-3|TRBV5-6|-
TGTGCCAGCAGCTTGTATCCGGCCGACTCTGGAAACACCATATATTTT
CASSLYPADSGNTIYF
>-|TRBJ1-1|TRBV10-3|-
TGTGCCAGCGAGGGGGAGGACACTGAAGCTTTCTTT
CASEGEDTEAFF
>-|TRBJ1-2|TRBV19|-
TGTGCCAGCCTGACAGCTAACTATGGCTACACCTTC
CASLTANYGYTF
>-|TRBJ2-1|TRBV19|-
TGTGCCAGTAATCCAGCGGCATACGAACACAATGAGCAGTTCTTC
CASNPAAYEHNEQFF
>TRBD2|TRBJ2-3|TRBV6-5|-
TGTGCCAGCAGTTCTAGCGGGAGCACAGATACGCAGTATTTT
CASSSSGSTDTQYF
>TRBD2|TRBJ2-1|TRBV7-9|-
TGTGCCAGCAGCTACTCCATCCCGGGACTAGTGCGCAATGAGCAGTTCTTC
CASSYSIPGLVRNEQFF
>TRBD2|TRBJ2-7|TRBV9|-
TGTGCCAGCAGCGTAGACAGCGGGATAATGATCTACGAGCAGTACTTC
CASSVDSGIMIYEQYF
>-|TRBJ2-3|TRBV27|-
TGTGCCAGCAGTTGGAGAGGCCTGGCCACAGATACGCAGTATTTT
CASSWRGLATDTQYF
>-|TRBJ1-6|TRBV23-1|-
TGCGCCAGCAGTCTAACAGGGTGCCCTAGCGAAAGGGCCCTCCACTTT
CASSLTGCPSERALHF
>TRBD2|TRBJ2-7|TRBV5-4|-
TGTGCCAGCAGCTTTGCGGGAGTCGACGAGCAGTACTTC
CASSFAGVDEQYF
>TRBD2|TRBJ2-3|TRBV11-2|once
TGTGCCAGCAGCTCTACTAGCGGGAGCACAGATACGCAGTATTTT
CASSSTSGSTDTQYF
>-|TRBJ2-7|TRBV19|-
TGTGCCAGTAGTGCAGGCCCAGGGGCGGAGCAGTACTTC
CASSAGPGAEQYF
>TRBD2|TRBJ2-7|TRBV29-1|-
TGCAGCGCCGAAGGGCTAGCGGGAGACCACGAGCAGTACTTC
CSAEGLAGDHEQYF
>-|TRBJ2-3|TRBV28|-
TGTGCCAGCAGTTTGATCACAGATACGCAGTATTTT
CASSLITDTQYF
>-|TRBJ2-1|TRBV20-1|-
TGCAGTGCTAAATTCCATGAGCAGTTCTTC
CSAKFHEQFF
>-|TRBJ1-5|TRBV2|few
TGTGCCAGCGGGGCAATTGGGGCCCAGCATTTT
CASGAIGAQHF
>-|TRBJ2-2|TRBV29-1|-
TGCAGCGTTGGCCCCCTAGGCACCGGGGAGCTGTTTTTT
CSVGPLGTGELFF
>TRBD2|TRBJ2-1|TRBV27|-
TGTGCCAGCGTCGGCGGGAGCCACAATGAGCAGTTCTTC
CASVGGSHNEQFF
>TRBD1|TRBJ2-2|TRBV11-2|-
TGTGCCAGCAGCTTCGGGACAGGGACCGCCGGGGAGCTGTTTTTT
CASSFGTGTAGELFF
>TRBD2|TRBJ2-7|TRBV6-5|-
TGTGCCAGCAGTTTTAGCGGGAGTGTTCACTACGAGCAGTACTTC
CASSFSGSVHYEQYF
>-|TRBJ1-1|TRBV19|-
TGTGCCAGTAGTATTTCGGGCGGGGCAGACTGGAATGAAGCTTTCTTT
CASSISGGADWNEAFF
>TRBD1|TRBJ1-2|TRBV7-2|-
TGTGCCAGCAGCGGAAACTTGGACAGGGACTATGGCTACACCTTC
CASSGNLDRDYGYTF
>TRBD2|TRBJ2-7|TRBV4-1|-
TGCGCCAGCAGCCCCACTAGCGGGAGTGGGTACGAGCAGTACTTC
CASSPTSGSGYEQYF
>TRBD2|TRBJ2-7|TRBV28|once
TGTGCCAGCAGTCCGCTCCCGGGAGGGCAGGTCGAGCAGTACTTC
CASSPLPGGQVEQYF
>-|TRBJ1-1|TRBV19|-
TGTGCCAGTAGTAAGGGAGGGAACACTGAAGCTTTCTTT
CASSKGGNTEAFF